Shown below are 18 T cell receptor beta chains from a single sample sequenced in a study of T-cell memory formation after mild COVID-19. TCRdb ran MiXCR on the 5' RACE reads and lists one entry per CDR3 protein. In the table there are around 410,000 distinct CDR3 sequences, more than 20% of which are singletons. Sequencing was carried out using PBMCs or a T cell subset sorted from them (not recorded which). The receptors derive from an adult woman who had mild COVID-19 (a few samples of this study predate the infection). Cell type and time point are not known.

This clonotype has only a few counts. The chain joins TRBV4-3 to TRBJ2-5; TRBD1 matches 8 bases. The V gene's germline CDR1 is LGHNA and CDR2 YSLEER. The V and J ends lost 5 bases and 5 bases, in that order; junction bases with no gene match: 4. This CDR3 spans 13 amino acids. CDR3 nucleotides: TGCGCCAGCAGCAAGAGGGACAGGGAGACCCAGTACTTC. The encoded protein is CASSKRDRETQYF.

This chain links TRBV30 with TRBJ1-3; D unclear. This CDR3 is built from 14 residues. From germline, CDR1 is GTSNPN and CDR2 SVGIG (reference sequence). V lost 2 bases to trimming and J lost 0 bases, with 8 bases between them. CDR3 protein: CAWSMGFSGNTIYF. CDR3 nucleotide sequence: TGTGCCTGGAGTATGGGATTCTCTGGAAACACCATATATTTT. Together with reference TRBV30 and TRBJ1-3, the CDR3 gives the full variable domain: SQTIHQWPATLVQPVGSPLSLECTVEGTSNPNLYWYRQAAGRGLQLLFYSVGIGQISSEVPQNLSASRPQDRQFILSSKKLLLSDSGFYLCAWSMGFSGNTIYFGEGSWLTVV.

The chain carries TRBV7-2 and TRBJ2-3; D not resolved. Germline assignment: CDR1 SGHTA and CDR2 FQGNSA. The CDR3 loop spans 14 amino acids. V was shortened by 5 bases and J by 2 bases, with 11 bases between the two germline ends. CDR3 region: CASSAAAPTDTQYF. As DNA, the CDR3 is TGTGCCAGCAGCGCGGCGGCCCCCACAGATACGCAGTATTTT.

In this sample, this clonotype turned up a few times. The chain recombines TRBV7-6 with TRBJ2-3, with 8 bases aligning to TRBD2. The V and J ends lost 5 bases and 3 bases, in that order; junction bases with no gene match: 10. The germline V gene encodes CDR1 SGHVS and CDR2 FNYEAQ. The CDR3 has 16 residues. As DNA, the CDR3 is TGTGCCAGCAGCCCCTTGTCGGGGGGGCGGACAGATACGCAGTATTTT. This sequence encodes CASSPLSGGRTDTQYF.

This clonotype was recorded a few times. Here the CDR3 DNA reads TGCGCCAGCAGCTTCGGAGTAAAAATGGGGCTCAATGAGCAGTTCTTC. Encoded protein: CASSFGVKMGLNEQFF. V gene TRBV5-1 combines with J gene TRBJ2-1; D may be TRBD1 (5 bases). CDR3 length equals 16 residues. Germline loops: CDR1 SGHRS, CDR2 YFSETQ. V lost 2 bases, J lost 6 bases, and 18 bases lay in between. The complete variable domain, with remaining parts taken from reference TRBV5-1 and TRBJ2-1, reads KAGVTQTPRYLIKTRGQQVTLSCSPISGHRSVSWYQQTPGQGLQFLFEYFSETQRNKGNFPGRFSGRQFSNSRSEMNVSTLELGDSALYLCASSFGVKMGLNEQFFGPGTRLTVL.

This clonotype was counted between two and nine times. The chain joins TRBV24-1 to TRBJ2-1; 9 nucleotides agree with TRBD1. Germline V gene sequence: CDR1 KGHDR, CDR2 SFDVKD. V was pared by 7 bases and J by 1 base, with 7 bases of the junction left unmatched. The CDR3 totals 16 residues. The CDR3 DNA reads TGTGCCACCAGAGGGACAGGGAGAGGGTCCTACAATGAGCAGTTCTTC. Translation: CATRGTGRGSYNEQFF.

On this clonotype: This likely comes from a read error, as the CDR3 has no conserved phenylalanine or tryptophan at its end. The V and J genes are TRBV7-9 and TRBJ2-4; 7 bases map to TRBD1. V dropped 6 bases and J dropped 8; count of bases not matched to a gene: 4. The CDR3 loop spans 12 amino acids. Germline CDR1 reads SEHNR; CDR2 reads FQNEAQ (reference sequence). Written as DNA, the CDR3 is TGTGCCAGCAGGGCAGACAGGGACATTCAGTACTTA. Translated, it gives CASRADRDIQYL.

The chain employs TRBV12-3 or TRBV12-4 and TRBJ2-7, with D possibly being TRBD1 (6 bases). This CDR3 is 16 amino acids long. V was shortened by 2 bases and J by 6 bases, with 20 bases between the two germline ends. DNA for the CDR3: TGTGCCAGCAGTTTATCTTGGTTCACAGGGTGGCGCGAGCAGTACTTC. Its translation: CASSLSWFTGWREQYF.

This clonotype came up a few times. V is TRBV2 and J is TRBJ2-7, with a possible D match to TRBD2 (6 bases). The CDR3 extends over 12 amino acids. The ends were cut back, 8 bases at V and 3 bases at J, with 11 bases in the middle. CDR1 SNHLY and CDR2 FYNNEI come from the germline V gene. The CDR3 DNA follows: TGTGCCAGCTTTACTAGCCGCTACGAGCAGTACTTC. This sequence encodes CASFTSRYEQYF.

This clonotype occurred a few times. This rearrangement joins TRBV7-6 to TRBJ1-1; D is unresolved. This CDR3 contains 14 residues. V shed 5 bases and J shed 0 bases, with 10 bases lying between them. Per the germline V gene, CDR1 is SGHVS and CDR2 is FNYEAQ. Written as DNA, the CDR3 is TGTGCCAGCAGCAGCGGTGCGCTGAACACTGAAGCTTTCTTT. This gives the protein CASSSGALNTEAFF.

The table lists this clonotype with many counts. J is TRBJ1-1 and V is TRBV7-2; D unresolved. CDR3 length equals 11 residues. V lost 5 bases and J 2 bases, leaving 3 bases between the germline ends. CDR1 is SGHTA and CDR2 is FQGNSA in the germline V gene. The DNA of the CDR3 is TGTGCCAGCAGCGAAAACACTGAAGCTTTCTTT. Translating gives CASSENTEAFF.

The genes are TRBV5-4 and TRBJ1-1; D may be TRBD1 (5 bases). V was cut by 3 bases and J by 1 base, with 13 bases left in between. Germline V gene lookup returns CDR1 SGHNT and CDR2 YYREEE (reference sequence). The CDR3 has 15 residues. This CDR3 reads CASSSTPRGNTEAFF. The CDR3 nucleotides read TGTGCCAGCAGCTCCACCCCTAGGGGGAACACTGAAGCTTTCTTT.

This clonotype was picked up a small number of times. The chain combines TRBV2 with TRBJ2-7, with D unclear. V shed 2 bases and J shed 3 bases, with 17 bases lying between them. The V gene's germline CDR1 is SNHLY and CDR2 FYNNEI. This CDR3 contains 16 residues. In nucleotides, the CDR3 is TGTGCCAGCAGTGAACTAGGGAAAGGGAAAGACTACGAGCAGTACTTC. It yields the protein CASSELGKGKDYEQYF. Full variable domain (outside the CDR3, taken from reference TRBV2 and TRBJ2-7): EPEVTQTPSHQVTQMGQEVILRCVPISNHLYFYWYRQILGQKVEFLVSFYNNEISEKSEIFDDQFSVERPDGSNFTLKIRSTKLEDSAMYFCASSELGKGKDYEQYFGPGTRLTVT.

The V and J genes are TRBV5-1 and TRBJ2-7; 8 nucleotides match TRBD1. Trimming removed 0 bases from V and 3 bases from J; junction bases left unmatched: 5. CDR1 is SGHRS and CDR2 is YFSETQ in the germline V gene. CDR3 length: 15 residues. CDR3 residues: CASSLVVGQGYEQYF. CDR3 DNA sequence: TGCGCCAGCAGCTTGGTCGTAGGACAGGGCTACGAGCAGTACTTC.

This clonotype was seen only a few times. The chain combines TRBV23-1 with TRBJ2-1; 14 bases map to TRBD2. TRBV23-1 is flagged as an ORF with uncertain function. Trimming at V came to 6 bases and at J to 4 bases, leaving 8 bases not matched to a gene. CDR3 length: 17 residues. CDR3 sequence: CASRGRLAGGPYNEQFF. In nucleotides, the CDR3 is TGCGCCAGCAGGGGCAGACTAGCGGGAGGGCCGTACAATGAGCAGTTCTTC.

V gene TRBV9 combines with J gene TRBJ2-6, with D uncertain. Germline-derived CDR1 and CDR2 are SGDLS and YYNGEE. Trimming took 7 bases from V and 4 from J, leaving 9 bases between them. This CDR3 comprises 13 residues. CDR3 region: CASEGRGANVLTF. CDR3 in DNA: TGTGCCAGCGAAGGGCGAGGGGCCAACGTCCTGACTTTC.

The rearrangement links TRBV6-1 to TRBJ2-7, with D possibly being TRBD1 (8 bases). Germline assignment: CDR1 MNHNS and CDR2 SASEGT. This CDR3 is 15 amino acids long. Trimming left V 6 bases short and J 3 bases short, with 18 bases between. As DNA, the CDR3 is TGTGCCAGCAGGGCCGACAGGGGAGGGGACTACGAGCAGTACTTC. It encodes CASRADRGGDYEQYF.

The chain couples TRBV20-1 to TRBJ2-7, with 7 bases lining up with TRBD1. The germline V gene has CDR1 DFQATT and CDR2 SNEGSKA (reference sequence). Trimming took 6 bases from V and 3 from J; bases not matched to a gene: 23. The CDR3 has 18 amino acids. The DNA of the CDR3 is TGCAGTGCAACCCCCGACGACAGGGTAATAGGAATAGGCTACGAGCAGTACTTC. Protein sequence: CSATPDDRVIGIGYEQYF.